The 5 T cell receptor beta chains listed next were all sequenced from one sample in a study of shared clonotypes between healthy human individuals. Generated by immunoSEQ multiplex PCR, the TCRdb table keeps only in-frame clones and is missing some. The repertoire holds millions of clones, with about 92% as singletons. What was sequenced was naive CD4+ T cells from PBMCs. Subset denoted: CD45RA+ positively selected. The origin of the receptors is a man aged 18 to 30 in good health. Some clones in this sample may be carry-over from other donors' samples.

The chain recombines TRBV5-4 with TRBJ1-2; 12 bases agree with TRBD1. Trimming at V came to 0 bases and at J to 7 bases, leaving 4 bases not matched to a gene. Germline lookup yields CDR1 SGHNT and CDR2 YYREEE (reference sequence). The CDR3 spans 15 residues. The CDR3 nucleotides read TGTGCCAGCAGCTTGGGGGACAGGGGGCGCCTTGGCTACACCTTC. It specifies CASSLGDRGRLGYTF.

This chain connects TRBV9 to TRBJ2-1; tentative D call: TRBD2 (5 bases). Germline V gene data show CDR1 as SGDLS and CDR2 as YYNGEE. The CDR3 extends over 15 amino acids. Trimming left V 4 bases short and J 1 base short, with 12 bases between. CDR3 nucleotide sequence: TGTGCCAGCAGCCCCCGCGGGCCTTCCTACAATGAGCAGTTCTTC. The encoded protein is CASSPRGPSYNEQFF.

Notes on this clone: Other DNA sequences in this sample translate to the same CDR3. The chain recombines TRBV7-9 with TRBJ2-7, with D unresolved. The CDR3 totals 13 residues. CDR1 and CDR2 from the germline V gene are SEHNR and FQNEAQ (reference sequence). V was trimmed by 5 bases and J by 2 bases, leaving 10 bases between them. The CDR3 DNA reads TGTGCCAGCAGCCCCCGAGCTGCCTACGAGCAGTACTTC. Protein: CASSPRAAYEQYF.

The CDR3 coding sequence is TGTGCCAGCAGCTTAGGCAGGGCAGGGAATGGTCAGCCCCAGCATTTT. Its translation: CASSLGRAGNGQPQHF. The J gene is TRBJ1-5, the V gene TRBV11-2; D might be TRBD1 (5 bases). This CDR3 contains 16 residues. Germline V gene data show CDR1 as SGHAT and CDR2 as FQNNGV. V lost 1 base to trimming and J lost 6 bases, with 16 bases between them.

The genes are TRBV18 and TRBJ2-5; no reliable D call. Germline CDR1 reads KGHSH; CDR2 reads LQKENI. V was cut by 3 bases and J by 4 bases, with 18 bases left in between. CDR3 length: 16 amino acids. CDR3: CASSPSHRPDGETQYF. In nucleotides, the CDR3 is TGTGCCAGCTCACCCTCCCACAGACCGGATGGAGAGACCCAGTACTTC.